These 31 T cell receptor beta chains were sequenced from one sample in a study of shared clonotypes between healthy human individuals. CD8 cells regarded as naive lacked CD45RO, were positively chosen for CCR7, and omitted terminally differentiated effector memory CD45RA+ cells. The assay was immunoSEQ multiplex PCR, and TCRdb's table has in-frame clones only and misses some. This sample has 1.5 million to 2.5 million clones, with about 94% found just once. The sequenced sample was naive CD8+ T cells sorted from blood. The receptors derive from a man younger than 35 in good health.

The chain links TRBV30 to TRBJ2-3; 8 nucleotides match TRBD2. The CDR3 length is 14 residues. Germline CDR1 is GTSNPN and CDR2 is SVGIG (reference sequence). Trimming took 4 bases from V and 5 from J; bases not matched to a gene: 8. The CDR3 DNA reads as TGTGCCTGGAACACGGGAGGGCCTGGAGATACGCAGTATTTT. As protein: CAWNTGGPGDTQYF.

The chain joins TRBV7-9 to TRBJ2-1; D ambiguous. The CDR3 has 15 residues. Trimming took 5 bases from V and 3 from J, leaving 14 bases between them. The germline CDR1 and CDR2 sequences are SEHNR and FQNEAQ (reference sequence). Written as DNA, the CDR3 is TGTGCCAGCAGCAAGGACGGTCCCAGCTACAATGAGCAGTTCTTC. It codes for CASSKDGPSYNEQFF. The complete variable domain, with remaining parts taken from reference TRBV7-9 and TRBJ2-1, reads DTGVSQNPRHKITKRGQNVTFRCDPISEHNRLYWYRQTLGQGPEFLTYFQNEAQLEKSRLLSDRFSAERPKGSFSTLEIQRTEQGDSAMYLCASSKDGPSYNEQFFGPGTRLTVL.

The chain combines TRBV7-9 with TRBJ2-3; the D gene is possibly TRBD2 (5 bases). Germline V gives CDR1 SEHNR, CDR2 FQNEAQ (reference sequence). The CDR3 runs 14 residues. V gave up 4 bases and J gave up 4 bases, with 12 bases separating them. This chain's CDR3 is CASSYEQRADTQYF. Here the CDR3 DNA reads TGTGCCAGCAGCTATGAACAGAGGGCAGATACGCAGTATTTT.

The chain carries TRBV6-1 and TRBJ1-5; 7 bases are a match to TRBD1. The junction had 10 bases not matched to a gene; V was cut back by 5 bases and J by 6 bases. Germline V lookup: CDR1 MNHNS, CDR2 SASEGT. The length of the CDR3 is 15 residues. Here the CDR3 reads CASSRTGGGSQPQHF. CDR3 DNA: TGTGCCAGCAGTAGGACAGGAGGTGGTAGTCAGCCCCAGCATTTT.

The V and J genes are TRBV27 and TRBJ1-4, with unresolved D. Trimming stripped 5 bases from V and 7 bases from J, with 14 bases between. Germline CDR1 reads MNHEY; CDR2 reads SMNVEV (reference sequence). This CDR3 contains 14 residues. The CDR3 nucleotides are TGTGCCAGCAGTCCCTGGGAGAGCGGTGAAAAACTGTTTTTT. Protein: CASSPWESGEKLFF.

The gene calls are TRBV25-1 and TRBJ2-1; the D call may be TRBD1 or TRBD2 (5 bases each). The germline V gene encodes CDR1 MGHDK and CDR2 SYGVNS. The V gene lost 2 bases and the J gene lost 7 bases, with 12 bases spanning the gap. The CDR3 extends over 14 amino acids. The CDR3 DNA reads as TGTGCCAGCAGTGAACTGGGGACGGCTAATGAGCAGTTCTTC. Translation gives CASSELGTANEQFF.

The rearrangement uses TRBV27 and TRBJ2-3; possible D gene TRBD1, 5 bases. Germline lookup yields CDR1 MNHEY and CDR2 SMNVEV (reference sequence). The CDR3 sequence is 14 residues long. V was cut by 3 bases and J by 5 bases, with 12 bases left in between. CDR3 region: CASSFKGAGDTQYF. The DNA for the CDR3 is TGTGCCAGCAGTTTTAAAGGGGCTGGAGATACGCAGTATTTT.

J is TRBJ1-2 and V is TRBV6-1; TRBD1 might be the D (5 bases). The germline CDR1 and CDR2 sequences are MNHNS and SASEGT. CDR3 size: 14 residues. V shed 2 bases and J shed 5 bases, with 12 bases lying between them. Here the CDR3 DNA reads TGTGCCAGCAGTGAATGGGGCTCGGGGTATGGCTACACCTTC. Protein product: CASSEWGSGYGYTF.

Notes on this clone: Additional DNA sequences in this sample encode the identical CDR3. This chain connects TRBV4-3 to TRBJ2-7; TRBD1 matches 7 bases. The trim removed 2 bases at V and 3 bases at J, leaving 4 bases unmatched. In germline, CDR1 is LGHNA, CDR2 YSLEER. The CDR3 is made up of 14 amino acids. For the CDR3, the DNA is TGCGCCAGCAGCCAATTTTCAGGGGGCTACGAGCAGTACTTC. It is translated as CASSQFSGGYEQYF.

The V gene is TRBV28, the J gene TRBJ2-3; 15 bases agree with TRBD2. The CDR3 spans 19 residues. Germline CDR1 and CDR2: MDHEN and SYDVKM. J lost 5 bases, V lost 5 bases, and 14 bases had no gene match. CDR3 DNA sequence: TGTGCCAGCAGTCCCGGACTAGCGGGGGGGCCGGGGTCGGTAGATACGCAGTATTTT. Protein sequence: CASSPGLAGGPGSVDTQYF.

This chain links TRBV4-3 with TRBJ2-5, with D possibly being TRBD2 (6 bases). The CDR3 covers 18 residues. Per the germline V gene, CDR1 is LGHNA and CDR2 is YSLEER. The V end lost 0 bases, the J end lost 1 base, and 18 bases lay between the germline ends. This CDR3 is CASSQDPWRAGIQETQYF. The CDR3 nucleotides are TGCGCCAGCAGCCAAGATCCCTGGCGAGCGGGTATCCAAGAGACCCAGTACTTC.

For this clone: Different DNA sequences within this sample yield the same CDR3. The chain joins TRBV5-1 to TRBJ2-7; D not resolved. The CDR3 contains 13 residues. V gave up 2 bases and J gave up 1 base, with 7 bases separating them. The germline CDR1 and CDR2 sequences are SGHRS and YFSETQ. In nucleotides, the CDR3 is TGCGCCAGCAGCTTTGTCAGTTCCTACGAGCAGTACTTC. Translation: CASSFVSSYEQYF.

This chain uses TRBV9 with TRBJ2-1; D is possibly TRBD1 (5 bases). Between the trimmed V and J ends, which lost 0 bases and 4 bases, there was a span of 14 bases. This CDR3 spans 16 amino acids. The germline CDR1 and CDR2 sequences are SGDLS and YYNGEE. This chain's CDR3 is CASSVEGRGGYNEQFF. CDR3 in DNA: TGTGCCAGCAGCGTAGAAGGTAGGGGCGGATACAATGAGCAGTTCTTC.

The gene calls are TRBV19 and TRBJ2-4; TRBD2 agrees at 13 bases. V shed 0 bases, J shed 0 bases, and the junction held 8 bases outside the gene matches. CDR1 LNHDA and CDR2 SQIVND come from the germline V gene (reference sequence). The CDR3 is 20 residues long. As DNA, the CDR3 is TGTGCCAGTAGTATAGATCTCGGACTAGCGGGAGATGTAGCCAAAAACATTCAGTACTTC. This gives the protein CASSIDLGLAGDVAKNIQYF. Full variable domain (remainder filled in from reference TRBV19 and TRBJ2-4): DGGITQSPKYLFRKEGQNVTLSCEQNLNHDAMYWYRQDPGQGLRLIYYSQIVNDFQKGDIAEGYSVSREKKESFPLTVTSAQKNPTAFYLCASSIDLGLAGDVAKNIQYFGAGTRLSVL.

This chain joins TRBV7-6 and TRBJ2-5; D remains unclear. Germline V gene data show CDR1 as SGHVS and CDR2 as FNYEAQ. This CDR3 spans 14 amino acids. Trimming took off 2 bases at V and 5 bases at J, with 12 bases between the two ends. The CDR3: CASSLWHSQETQYF. As DNA, the CDR3 is TGTGCCAGCAGCTTATGGCACTCGCAGGAGACCCAGTACTTC.

The chain couples TRBV13 to TRBJ2-3, with D unresolved. Trimming removed 3 bases at V and 0 bases at J, with 10 bases between. CDR1 and CDR2 from the germline V gene are PRHDT and FYEKMQ (reference sequence). CDR3 length equals 15 residues. CDR3 sequence (DNA): TGTGCCAGCAGCTTGATGGGGTTTAGCACAGATACGCAGTATTTT. Its translation: CASSLMGFSTDTQYF.

The rearrangement joins TRBV4-2 to TRBJ1-3; D perhaps matches TRBD1 (5 bases). From germline, CDR1 is LGHNA and CDR2 YNFKEQ. The ends were cut back, 6 bases at V and 4 bases at J, with 13 bases in the middle. The CDR3 sequence is 14 residues long. CDR3 sequence (DNA): TGTGCCAGCAGAGGATGGGGGGAGGGAAACACCATATATTTT. Translated, it gives CASRGWGEGNTIYF.

This sequence joins TRBV5-4 and TRBJ2-1; the D is unclear. The CDR3 extends over 15 amino acids. Germline V gives CDR1 SGHNT, CDR2 YYREEE (reference sequence). Trimming took 4 bases from V and 4 from J, leaving 15 bases between them. The CDR3 coding sequence is TGTGCCAGCAGCCCAACTGTCGGGTGGTACAATGAGCAGTTCTTC. It yields the protein CASSPTVGWYNEQFF.

The chain links TRBV27 to TRBJ2-7, with 8 bases fitting TRBD2. Germline V gene data show CDR1 as MNHEY and CDR2 as SMNVEV (reference sequence). The CDR3 is made up of 16 amino acids. V gave up 4 bases and J gave up 4 bases; unmatched junction bases: 12. The CDR3 DNA follows: TGTGCCAGCAGTTACACATCTGGCGGGAGGTGGTACGAGCAGTACTTC. It is translated as CASSYTSGGRWYEQYF.

The rearrangement links TRBV30 to TRBJ1-2, with TRBD1 matching 8 bases. V was pared by 2 bases and J by 0 bases, with 14 bases of the junction left unmatched. CDR1 is GTSNPN and CDR2 is SVGIG in the germline V gene (reference sequence). The CDR3 length is 18 residues. The chain's CDR3 is CAWSSLGQGAITNYGYTF. As DNA, the CDR3 is TGTGCCTGGAGTTCCCTAGGGCAGGGGGCGATTACTAACTATGGCTACACCTTC.

The chain combines TRBV9 with TRBJ2-1; TRBD2 is a possible D gene (5 bases). CDR3 size: 16 residues. Trimming pared 4 bases from V and 10 bases from J, leaving 24 bases between. The germline gives CDR1 SGDLS, CDR2 YYNGEE. CDR3 sequence: CASSSPAGSAEKEQFF. The CDR3 nucleotides read TGTGCCAGCAGCTCCCCCGCGGGCTCCGCGGAGAAAGAGCAGTTCTTC. Full variable domain (remainder filled in from reference TRBV9 and TRBJ2-1): DSGVTQTPKHLITATGQRVTLRCSPRSGDLSVYWYQQSLDQGLQFLIQYYNGEERAKGNILERFSAQQFPDLHSELNLSSLELGDSALYFCASSSPAGSAEKEQFFGPGTRLTVL.

V and J are TRBV5-4 and TRBJ2-3; 7 bases map to TRBD1. J was trimmed by 4 bases and V by 4 bases; bases with no gene match: 6. CDR1 SGHNT and CDR2 YYREEE come from the germline V gene (reference sequence). The CDR3 spans 14 residues. This CDR3 is CASSATGDADTQYF. The CDR3 DNA sequence: TGTGCCAGCAGCGCTACAGGGGATGCAGATACGCAGTATTTT.

This clone is a singleton in its sample. The genes are TRBV7-6 and TRBJ2-7; 10 bases match TRBD2. Germline trimming cut 1 base from V and 6 bases from J; bases unmatched to any gene: 6. There are 15 residues in the CDR3. CDR1 and CDR2 (germline): SGHVS, FNYEAQ. The CDR3 DNA follows: TGTGCCAGCAGCTTAGTGGGACTAGCGTCGTCCGAGCAGTACTTC. This encodes CASSLVGLASSEQYF.

The chain combines TRBV13 with TRBJ2-7, with 10 positions matching TRBD2. The CDR3 consists of 19 residues. J gave up 0 bases and V 0 bases, and 11 bases lay outside the gene matches. Germline V CDR1 and CDR2: PRHDT, FYEKMQ (reference sequence). The CDR3 DNA sequence: TGTGCCAGCAGCTTAGGCCTCCGTCTAGCGGGAGACAGCTCCTACGAGCAGTACTTC. This codes for CASSLGLRLAGDSSYEQYF.

As for this clone: The identical CDR3 is also encoded by other nucleotide sequences in the sample. The V and J genes are TRBV5-6 and TRBJ2-3; D remains ambiguous. Germline V gene data show CDR1 as SGHDT and CDR2 as YYEEEE. The CDR3 runs to 11 residues. V lost 1 base and J lost 6, with 3 bases in between. The CDR3 spells CASSLTDTQYF. As DNA, the CDR3 is TGTGCCAGCAGCTTGACGGATACGCAGTATTTT.

This chain joins TRBV4-2 and TRBJ2-3, with a possible D match to TRBD2 (6 bases). The germline gives CDR1 LGHNA, CDR2 YNFKEQ. Trimming shortened V by 2 bases and J by 4 bases, and 16 bases separated the two germline ends. The CDR3 runs to 16 residues. In nucleotides, the CDR3 is TGTGCCAGCAGCCAACTCTACGGGGGACCAGCAGATACGCAGTATTTT. Protein: CASSQLYGGPADTQYF.

The chain has TRBV5-1 and TRBJ2-7; TRBD2 aligns across 8 bases. CDR1 and CDR2 from the germline V gene are SGHRS and YFSETQ. Germline trimming cut 0 bases from V and 2 bases from J; bases unmatched to any gene: 10. The CDR3 is 17 residues long. CDR3 region: CASSLATGGPRAYEQYF. The CDR3 DNA is TGCGCCAGCAGCTTGGCCACGGGAGGGCCACGAGCCTACGAGCAGTACTTC.

The chain uses TRBV25-1 and TRBJ1-2, with 8 nucleotides matching TRBD1. Losses at the gene ends were 6 bases for V and 2 bases for J; bases not matched to a gene: 14. Germline CDR1 reads MGHDK; CDR2 reads SYGVNS. This CDR3 region has 17 residues. CDR3 sequence (DNA): TGTGCCAGCAGCCTGACAGGGGCTACCAGCCCAAACTATGGCTACACCTTC. This gives the protein CASSLTGATSPNYGYTF.

The CDR3 reads CASSAQEGNTEAFF. CDR3 in DNA: TGCGCCAGCAGCGCCCAGGAGGGAAACACTGAAGCTTTCTTT. This sequence joins TRBV4-1 and TRBJ1-1; D gene unclear. Germline-derived CDR1 and CDR2 are MGHRA and YSYEKL. V was cut by 5 bases and J by 2 bases, with 12 bases left in between. The CDR3 length is 14 residues.

Notes on this clone: The same CDR3 also results from other DNA sequences found in this sample. The chain links TRBV6-5 to TRBJ2-7; D is uncertain. From germline, CDR1 is MNHEY and CDR2 SVGAGI. The CDR3 sequence is 13 residues long. V gave up 3 bases and J gave up 4 bases, with 10 bases separating them. DNA for the CDR3: TGTGCCAGCAGTTATTACAGTGGGTACGAGCAGTACTTC. Its translation is CASSYYSGYEQYF.

With regard to this clone: Distinct nucleotide sequences in the sample also encode this CDR3. CDR3: CASSDYNEQFF. The CDR3 nucleotides are TGTGCCAGCAGTGATTACAATGAGCAGTTCTTC. The rearrangement uses TRBV25-1 and TRBJ2-1; unclear D gene. The germline gives CDR1 MGHDK, CDR2 SYGVNS. CDR3 length: 11 residues. V shed 3 bases and J shed 4 bases, with 1 base lying between them.